Detailed here is one T cell receptor beta chain. The trim removed 5 bases at V and 0 bases at J, leaving 5 bases unmatched. This CDR3 comprises 15 residues. Germline V gene sequence: CDR1 MDHEN, CDR2 SYDVKM. These data belong to a study of technical replicates of blood from a few donors. TCRdb's copy holds only in-frame clones and misses some; the assay was immunoSEQ multiplex PCR. The sample includes around 83,000 clones, about 91% of them seen just once. The sequence came from a human donor in good health. Some clones in this sample may be carry-over from other donors' samples. V and J are TRBV28 and TRBJ2-7; 9 bases are shared with TRBD2. The sample taken for sequencing was T cells isolated from PBMCs. This CDR3 reads CASSPSGISSYEQYF. In nucleotides, the CDR3 is TGTGCCAGCAGTCCTAGCGGGATCAGCTCCTACGAGCAGTACTTC.